Presented here are 7 T cell receptor beta chains from one specimen sequenced in a study of shared clonotypes between healthy human individuals. The assay was immunoSEQ multiplex PCR, and TCRdb's table has in-frame clones only and misses some. Among fewer than 1.8 million clones listed, 98% were seen once. The material sequenced was naive CD4+ T cells sorted from blood. The sample's subset: CD45RA+ positively selected. The receptors were gathered from a man aged 25-45 years in good health.

The rearrangement joins TRBV7-6 to TRBJ2-2; perhaps TRBD2 as D (6 bases). Germline CDR1 is SGHVS and CDR2 is FNYEAQ. This CDR3 contains 17 residues. The ends were cut back, 3 bases at V and 7 bases at J, with 21 bases in the middle. The CDR3 nucleotides read TGTGCCAGCAGCTTTGGTCTCATTTTAGCGGCAGACGGGGAGCTGTTTTTT. It codes for CASSFGLILAADGELFF.

For this clone: The same CDR3 is also encoded by other DNA sequences in this sample. In DNA, the CDR3 is TGCGCCAGCAGCCTAGCGGGAGGGCCAAGCACAGATACGCAGTATTTT. Translation gives CASSLAGGPSTDTQYF. The chain uses TRBV5-1 and TRBJ2-3; 12 positions match TRBD2. After removal of 4 bases from V and 0 bases from J, the junction contained 3 bases not matched to a gene. The CDR3 consists of 16 residues. Germline loops: CDR1 SGHRS, CDR2 YFSETQ.

Note on this clone: Different DNA sequences within this sample yield the same CDR3. V usage is TRBV18 and J usage is TRBJ2-7, with 8 bases aligning to TRBD1. Germline-derived CDR1 and CDR2 are KGHSH and LQKENI. V trimming: 3 bases; J trimming: 3 bases; junction bases outside the gene matches: 4. This CDR3 comprises 14 residues. The CDR3 region has the DNA TGTGCCAGCTCACCTGACAGGGGACTCTACGAGCAGTACTTC. Amino acid sequence: CASSPDRGLYEQYF.

This sequence joins TRBV28 and TRBJ2-7; tentatively, D is TRBD1 or TRBD2 (5 bases each). The CDR3 spans 16 residues. V dropped 1 base and J dropped 5 bases, with 18 bases sitting between them. Looked up from germline, CDR1 is MDHEN and CDR2 is SYDVKM. CDR3 residues: CASSLFSIWGSDEQYF. The CDR3 DNA reads as TGTGCCAGCAGTTTATTCTCTATCTGGGGGAGCGACGAGCAGTACTTC.

As to this clone: Other nucleotide sequences from this sample produce the same CDR3. The chain joins TRBV19 to TRBJ1-5, with unresolved D. V dropped 4 bases and J dropped 0 bases, with 7 bases sitting between them. The CDR3 has 14 amino acids. The germline V gene has CDR1 LNHDA and CDR2 SQIVND (reference sequence). CDR3 region: CASSTRNSNQPQHF. CDR3 in DNA: TGTGCCAGTAGTACCCGTAATAGCAATCAGCCCCAGCATTTT.

The chain recombines TRBV15 with TRBJ1-2; D is ambiguous. Trimming removed 0 bases from V and 8 bases from J, with 13 bases in between. CDR3 size: 14 residues. CDR1 is LNHNV, CDR2 YYDKDF, per germline (reference sequence). CDR3 residues: CATSRDRHPGGYTF. The CDR3 DNA reads TGTGCCACCAGCAGAGATCGGCATCCTGGAGGCTACACCTTC.

The chain recombines TRBV11-2 with TRBJ1-5; D unclear. Trimming took 5 bases from V and 7 from J, leaving 15 bases between them. Germline assignment: CDR1 SGHAT and CDR2 FQNNGV. This CDR3 contains 14 residues. CDR3 nucleotides: TGTGCCAGCAGCCCAGCGGGTTCTGTGCAGCCCCAGCATTTT. Protein product: CASSPAGSVQPQHF.